What follows is one TCR beta chain and its context. Per the germline V gene, CDR1 is SQVTM and CDR2 is ANQGSEA. V was trimmed by 5 bases and J by 5 bases, leaving 10 bases between them. This CDR3 has 11 amino acids. These data originate in a study of blood T cell repertoires in COVID-19. Repertoires were generated with immunoSEQ multiplex PCR, while TCRdb's copy carries only in-frame clones and drops some. The data show about 170,000 clones, around 89% seen once. Sequencing used peripheral blood. The TCR was taken from a man aged 50-60 years who had recovered from COVID-19. J is TRBJ2-7 and V is TRBV29-1, with D maybe TRBD2 (5 bases). The CDR3 region has the DNA TGCAGCGTTACTAGTTCCCACGAGCAGTACTTC. Translating gives CSVTSSHEQYF.